A selection of T cell receptor beta chains follows, all from one sample in a study of blood T cell repertoires in COVID-19. Assay: immunoSEQ multiplex PCR; the TCRdb copy retains only in-frame clones and omits some. The sample includes under 200,000 clones, about 80% of them seen just once. Specimen: peripheral blood. Receptor source: a human donor with acute or convalescent COVID-19. The donor label of this sample is uncertain. CDR3s include the opening cysteine and the closing phenylalanine or tryptophan. The D gene is left open where the match is weak. Size is stated for part of the rows, as once, few or many counts, or as a class when the clone is expanded.

TRBJ2-1 | . | TRBD2 | TRBV5-1 | CASSLLLAGGHNEQFF | TGCGCCAGCAGCTTGTTACTAGCGGGGGGCCACAATGAGCAGTTCTTC
TRBJ2-2 | . | TRBD1 | TRBV7-9 | CASSLALTGGTGELFF | TGTGCCAGCAGCTTAGCCCTGACAGGGGGCACCGGGGAGCTGTTTTTT
TRBJ2-3 | once | TRBD2 | TRBV5-1 | CASSASTSGTDTQYF | TGCGCCAGCAGCGCATCGACTAGCGGCACAGATACGCAGTATTTT
TRBJ2-7 | . | TRBD2 | TRBV11-2 | CASSLAGLAGGYEQYF | TGTGCCAGCAGCTTAGCAGGACTAGCGGGAGGCTACGAGCAGTACTTC
TRBJ1-1 | . | TRBD1 | TRBV6-5 | CASRRPGQRTTEAFF | TGTGCCAGCAGAAGACCGGGACAGCGGACCACTGAAGCTTTCTTT
TRBJ1-3 | . | TRBD1 | TRBV5-4 | CASSPGGGGNTIYF | TGTGCCAGCAGCCCAGGGGGAGGTGGAAACACCATATATTTT
TRBJ1-1 | . | . | TRBV6-5 | CASSARGTEAFF | TGTGCCAGCAGCGCTAGGGGCACTGAAGCTTTCTTT
TRBJ1-2 | . | TRBD1 | TRBV19 | CASSIGTGYSYTF | TGTGCCAGTAGTATCGGGACAGGGTACAGCTACACCTTC
TRBJ2-5 | once | . | TRBV5-1 | CASSSGHGKETQYF | TGCGCCAGCAGCTCGGGACACGGAAAAGAGACCCAGTACTTC
TRBJ1-2 | . | TRBD1 | TRBV4-2 | CASSQDENPTGDYGYTF | TGTGCCAGCAGCCAAGATGAGAACCCAACAGGGGACTATGGCTACACCTTC
TRBJ2-1 | once | TRBD2 | TRBV30 | CALTSGRPPNEQFF | TGTGCCCTAACTAGCGGGAGGCCACCGAATGAGCAGTTCTTC
TRBJ1-5 | few | . | TRBV30 | CAWSQNSNQPQHF | TGTGCCTGGAGTCAGAATAGCAATCAGCCCCAGCATTTT
TRBJ2-5 | . | TRBD1 | TRBV30 | CAWRQPGGSGTQYF | TGTGCCTGGAGGCAGCCAGGGGGCAGCGGGACCCAGTACTTC
TRBJ1-1 | once | . | TRBV7-3 | CASSLNTNTEAFF | TGTGCCAGCAGCTTAAATACTAACACTGAAGCTTTCTTT
TRBJ1-5 | . | . | TRBV7-9 | CASRDGTLRRSNQPQHF | TGTGCCAGCAGAGACGGGACTCTACGAAGGAGCAATCAGCCCCAGCATTTT
TRBJ2-2 | . | . | TRBV7-7 | CASSLRGNGELFF | TGTGCCAGCAGCTTAAGGGGTAACGGGGAGCTGTTTTTT